The 27 T cell receptor beta chains below all came from one sample that was sequenced in a study of human T cells and chemical hapten exposure. Time point specified: patch test 1, 2 weeks after DPC sensitization. The treatment was: therapeutic diphenylcyclopropenone sensitization with weekly scalp DPC. TCRdb re-called the RACE reads with MiXCR, one entry per CDR3 protein. The sample comprises about 56,000 distinct CDR3 sequences, 7.5% to 10% of which are singletons, and about an eighth rests with the top ten. The source material was whole blood, sampled in connection with sensitization to the hapten diphenylcyclopropenone (DPC). These receptors came from a woman in her forties with alopecia areata. Some clones in this sample may be carry-over from other donors' samples.

This clonotype was recorded at least ten times. The chain recombines TRBV5-1 with TRBJ1-5, with a possible D match to TRBD1 (5 bases). The CDR3 loop spans 13 amino acids. Looked up from germline, CDR1 is SGHRS and CDR2 is YFSETQ. V lost 5 bases and J lost 5, with 11 bases in between. The CDR3 is CASSYGGDQPQHF. DNA of the CDR3: TGCGCCAGCAGTTATGGGGGGGATCAGCCCCAGCATTTT. Using reference TRBV5-1 and TRBJ1-5 for the parts outside the CDR3, the full variable domain is KAGVTQTPRYLIKTRGQQVTLSCSPISGHRSVSWYQQTPGQGLQFLFEYFSETQRNKGNFPGRFSGRQFSNSRSEMNVSTLELGDSALYLCASSYGGDQPQHFGDGTRLSIL.

This clonotype was picked up many times. The J gene is TRBJ2-5, the V gene TRBV6-2 or TRBV6-3; a weak D match, TRBD2 (6 bases). The CDR3 totals 15 residues. From germline, CDR1 is MNHEY and CDR2 SVGEGT. V was cut by 0 bases and J by 4 bases, with 12 bases left in between. CDR3 nucleotides: TGTGCCAGCAGTTACTCGAACGCGGGGCCAGAGACCCAGTACTTC. Its translation is CASSYSNAGPETQYF.

The chain uses TRBV5-1 and TRBJ2-1, with 8 bases aligning to TRBD1. The CDR3 totals 14 residues. With 4 bases clipped from V and 5 bases from J, the junction kept 5 bases outside the gene matches. CDR1 is SGHRS, CDR2 YFSETQ, per germline. The CDR3 nucleotides read TGCGCCAGCAGCCGGGGACAGGTGGACAATGAGCAGTTCTTC. It translates to CASSRGQVDNEQFF.

In this sample, this clonotype turned up many times. V is TRBV5-1 and J is TRBJ1-1, with a possible D match to TRBD1 (6 bases). The CDR3 has 12 amino acids. The germline gives CDR1 SGHRS, CDR2 YFSETQ. Deletions cut 4 bases from V and 4 bases from J, with 8 bases between. CDR3 sequence reads: CASSEGGTEAFF. The CDR3 DNA is TGCGCCAGCAGCGAAGGGGGCACTGAAGCTTTCTTT.

This clonotype showed up many times. The chain is built from TRBV18 and TRBJ1-1; D uncertain. Germline CDR1 reads KGHSH; CDR2 reads LQKENI. The germline V and J ends were trimmed by 10 bases and 0 bases, with 18 bases remaining between them. This CDR3 region has 15 residues. CDR3 loop: CATAPGWGVNTEAFF. The DNA of the CDR3 is TGTGCCACAGCTCCGGGATGGGGAGTGAACACTGAAGCTTTCTTT.

This clonotype was seen ten or more times. J is TRBJ2-3 and V is TRBV5-1; D gene unclear. Trimming shortened V by 0 bases and J by 0 bases, and 5 bases separated the two germline ends. Germline V gives CDR1 SGHRS, CDR2 YFSETQ. This CDR3 has 14 amino acids. The CDR3 bases are TGCGCCAGCAGCTTGGGCAGGAGCACAGATACGCAGTATTTT. The encoded protein is CASSLGRSTDTQYF.

This sequence joins TRBV28 and TRBJ1-2; D unresolved. The germline V gene has CDR1 MDHEN and CDR2 SYDVKM. The CDR3 sequence is 11 residues long. V lost 3 bases and J lost 7, with 6 bases in between. DNA for the CDR3: TGTGCCAGCAGTTTTTTCTCTGGCTACACCTTC. Protein: CASSFFSGYTF.

The gene calls are TRBV20-1 and TRBJ2-5; D remains unclear. This CDR3 is 14 amino acids long. V was pared by 5 bases and J by 2 bases, with 15 bases between. The germline V gene encodes CDR1 DFQATT and CDR2 SNEGSKA (reference sequence). CDR3 sequence reads: CSAQDLTGQETQYF. CDR3 sequence (DNA): TGCAGTGCTCAGGACCTTACTGGGCAAGAGACCCAGTACTTC.

This clonotype was seen repeatedly, ten times or more. The J gene is TRBJ1-6, the V gene TRBV10-1; TRBD1 matches at 8 bases. CDR3 length: 17 amino acids. Trimming cost V 4 bases and J 4 bases; bases outside gene matches: 9. Germline CDR1 is WNHNN and CDR2 is SYGVQD (reference sequence). CDR3 protein: CASSGLGQGRYNSPLHF. The CDR3 DNA is TGCGCCAGCAGTGGACTTGGACAGGGCCGGTATAATTCACCCCTCCACTTT.

The rearrangement links TRBV7-7 to TRBJ2-5; TRBD2 matches 8 bases. The V gene end was trimmed by 5 bases and the J gene end by 2 bases; junction bases not matched to a gene: 10. Germline values: CDR1 SSHAT, CDR2 FNYEAQ (reference sequence). The CDR3 has 16 residues. CDR3 bases: TGTGCCAGCAGCCATGGACTAGCAGGGCTACAAGAGACCCAGTACTTC. Protein product: CASSHGLAGLQETQYF. The whole variable domain, remainder taken from reference TRBV7-7 and TRBJ2-5, is GAGVSQSPRYKVTKRGQDVTLRCDPISSHATLYWYQQALGQGPEFLTYFNYEAQPDKSGLPSDRFSAERPEGSISTLTIQRTEQRDSAMYRCASSHGLAGLQETQYFGPGTRLLVL.

This clonotype was seen many times. The rearrangement uses TRBV4-1 and TRBJ2-7; D possibly uses TRBD1 or TRBD2 (7 bases each). The CDR3 consists of 18 residues. Germline CDR1 is MGHRA and CDR2 is YSYEKL. V was shortened by 0 bases and J by 0 bases, with 18 bases between the two germline ends. CDR3 amino acids: CASSQESQGGQVSYEQYF. DNA for the CDR3: TGCGCCAGCAGCCAAGAATCTCAGGGGGGGCAGGTCTCCTACGAGCAGTACTTC.

Ten or more counts support this clonotype. The chain couples TRBV6-1 to TRBJ2-7, with a tentative D call TRBD1 (6 bases). The CDR3 is made up of 13 amino acids. Germline V gene data show CDR1 as MNHNS and CDR2 as SASEGT. Trimming removed 8 bases at V and 3 bases at J, with 14 bases between. The CDR3 reads CASCRTAYYEQYF. The CDR3 nucleotides read TGTGCCAGCTGTCGGACAGCCTACTACGAGCAGTACTTC.

This chain links TRBV20-1 with TRBJ1-5; 7 bases are a match to TRBD1. Germline CDR1 reads DFQATT; CDR2 reads SNEGSKA (reference sequence). The CDR3 is 14 residues long. V was clipped by 5 bases and J by 7 bases; unmatched bases: 11. CDR3 sequence (DNA): TGCAGTGCTCTCCTTGGGACAGTGGGACAGCCCCAGCATTTT. Protein: CSALLGTVGQPQHF.

This clonotype was counted ten times or more. This chain links TRBV20-1 with TRBJ1-3; D not resolved. In germline, CDR1 is DFQATT, CDR2 SNEGSKA (reference sequence). The CDR3 runs to 14 residues. Trimming removed 3 bases at V and 2 bases at J, with 11 bases between. Here the CDR3 reads CSASWGSTGNTIYF. CDR3 coding DNA: TGCAGTGCTAGCTGGGGATCGACTGGAAACACCATATATTTT.

This clonotype was counted only a few times. The V gene is TRBV2, the J gene TRBJ2-3, with 8 bases matching TRBD1. Losses at the gene ends were 4 bases for V and 5 bases for J; bases not matched to a gene: 11. The CDR3 contains 16 residues. Germline V gives CDR1 SNHLY, CDR2 FYNNEI. CDR3 sequence (DNA): TGTGCCAGCAGTGTTCAGGGGGCATCAATAGGAGATACGCAGTATTTT. Its protein is CASSVQGASIGDTQYF.

Ten or more counts support this clonotype. This chain uses TRBV15 with TRBJ2-2, with TRBD2 as a possible D gene (5 bases). In germline, CDR1 is LNHNV, CDR2 YYDKDF (reference sequence). The CDR3 has 16 amino acids. Trimming took off 1 base at V and 6 bases at J, with 15 bases between the two ends. The CDR3 region is CATSRVLGVGSGELFF. The CDR3 nucleotides are TGTGCCACCAGCAGAGTGCTCGGGGTAGGATCCGGGGAGCTGTTTTTT.

The chain uses TRBV4-3 and TRBJ2-7; no clear D. From germline, CDR1 is LGHNA and CDR2 YSLEER. Trimming took 1 base from V and 4 from J, leaving 14 bases between them. The CDR3 has 15 residues. This CDR3 is CASSQGASRHYEQYF. The CDR3 bases are TGCGCCAGCAGCCAAGGGGCCTCGCGGCATTACGAGCAGTACTTC.

The rearrangement uses TRBV9 and TRBJ1-3; D unresolved. The V and J ends lost 4 bases and 1 base respectively, with 12 bases between them. This CDR3 contains 15 residues. Germline V CDR1 and CDR2: SGDLS, YYNGEE. The CDR3 DNA reads TGTGCCAGCAGCCCCAACCGGCCTTCTGGAAACACCATATATTTT. Translating gives CASSPNRPSGNTIYF.

The chain carries TRBV20-1 and TRBJ2-1, with 7 bases matching TRBD2. The CDR3 has 16 residues. Trimming removed 0 bases from V and 7 bases from J; junction bases left unmatched: 12. Germline CDR1 and CDR2: DFQATT and SNEGSKA (reference sequence). CDR3 sequence (DNA): TGCAGTGCTAGAGATCCTAGCGGTCTCTCGGGGAATGAGCAGTTCTTC. Its protein is CSARDPSGLSGNEQFF.

This clonotype was recorded at least ten times. The chain links TRBV5-1 to TRBJ1-2; TRBD1 matches 7 bases. From germline, CDR1 is SGHRS and CDR2 YFSETQ. J gave up 8 bases and V 1 base, and 5 bases lay outside the gene matches. This CDR3 is 13 amino acids long. CDR3 bases: TGCGCCAGCAGCTTGCTACAGGGGCAGGGCTACACCTTC. This codes for CASSLLQGQGYTF.

In this sample, this clonotype turned up a few times. The rearrangement uses TRBV5-5 and TRBJ2-3, with TRBD1 matching 8 bases. J gave up 3 bases and V 5 bases, and 8 bases lay outside the gene matches. Germline CDR1 reads SGHKS; CDR2 reads YYEKEE (reference sequence). This CDR3 is 15 amino acids long. This CDR3 is CASRPRQGMTDTQYF. CDR3 nucleotide sequence: TGTGCCAGCAGGCCCCGACAGGGGATGACAGATACGCAGTATTTT.

This clonotype has at least ten counts. The V gene is TRBV9, the J gene TRBJ1-2, with unresolved D. The CDR3 contains 15 residues. V lost 3 bases and J 3 bases, leaving 15 bases between the germline ends. Germline V CDR1 and CDR2: SGDLS, YYNGEE. DNA for the CDR3: TGTGCCAGCAGCGCGTCGTCCCTTAACTACTATGGCTACACCTTC. Protein product: CASSASSLNYYGYTF.

This clonotype was detected only a few times. The chain employs TRBV12-3 or TRBV12-4 and TRBJ1-5, with D possibly TRBD1 on 5 matching bases. Trimming pared 6 bases from V and 0 bases from J, leaving 9 bases between. The CDR3 has 14 amino acids. The CDR3 reads CASRSDSSNQPQHF. CDR3 bases: TGTGCCAGCAGAAGTGACAGTAGCAATCAGCCCCAGCATTTT.

The CDR3 here is CASVIRDIDYGYTF. CDR3 coding DNA: TGTGCCAGCGTAATCCGGGACATTGACTATGGCTACACCTTC. The J gene is TRBJ1-2, the V gene TRBV2, with D possibly being TRBD1 (6 bases). V dropped 8 bases and J dropped 3 bases, with 16 bases sitting between them. Germline V gene data show CDR1 as SNHLY and CDR2 as FYNNEI. There are 14 residues in the CDR3.

On this clonotype: At one end the junction does not follow the germline gene, possibly because of a read error. The chain joins TRBV10-3 to TRBJ2-2; 7 bases are a match to TRBD1. CDR1 is ENHRY and CDR2 is SYGVKD in the germline V gene. The CDR3 has 17 amino acids. CDR3 protein: CAIGETGPHQNTGELFF. In nucleotides, the CDR3 is TGTGCCATCGGTGAGACAGGGCCCCACCAAAACACCGGGGAGCTGTTTTTT.

This chain links TRBV27 with TRBJ2-3, with a possible D match to TRBD2 (7 bases). Trimming left V 3 bases short and J 0 bases short, with 10 bases between. The CDR3 contains 15 residues. Germline V gene lookup returns CDR1 MNHEY and CDR2 SMNVEV (reference sequence). CDR3 loop: CASSFGGPSTDTQYF. The DNA of the CDR3 is TGTGCCAGCAGTTTCGGGGGGCCGAGCACAGATACGCAGTATTTT.

This clonotype was counted ten times or more. This chain connects TRBV20-1 to TRBJ1-3; D possibly corresponds to TRBD1 (5 bases). Trimming took 6 bases from V and 4 from J, leaving 16 bases between them. CDR1 and CDR2 from the germline V gene are DFQATT and SNEGSKA (reference sequence). The CDR3 sequence is 14 residues long. CDR3 region: CSASGDPKGNTIYF. The CDR3 nucleotides read TGCAGTGCCAGTGGGGACCCGAAGGGAAACACCATATATTTT.